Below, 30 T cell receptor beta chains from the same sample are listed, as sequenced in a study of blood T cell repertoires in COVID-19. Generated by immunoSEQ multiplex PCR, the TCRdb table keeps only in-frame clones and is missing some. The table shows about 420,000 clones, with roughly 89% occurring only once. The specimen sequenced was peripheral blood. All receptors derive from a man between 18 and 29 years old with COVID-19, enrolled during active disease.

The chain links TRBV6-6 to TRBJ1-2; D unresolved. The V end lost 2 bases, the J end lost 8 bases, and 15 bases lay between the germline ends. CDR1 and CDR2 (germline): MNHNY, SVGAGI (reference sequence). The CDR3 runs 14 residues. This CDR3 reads CASSYAKEGGGYTF. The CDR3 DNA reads TGTGCCAGCAGTTACGCTAAGGAGGGAGGCGGCTACACCTTC.

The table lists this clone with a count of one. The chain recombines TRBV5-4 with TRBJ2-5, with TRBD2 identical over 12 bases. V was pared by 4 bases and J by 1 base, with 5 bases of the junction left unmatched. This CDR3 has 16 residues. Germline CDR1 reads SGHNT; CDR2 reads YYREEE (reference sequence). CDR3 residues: CASSLWTSGIQETQYF. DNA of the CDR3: TGTGCCAGCAGCCTATGGACTAGCGGGATCCAAGAGACCCAGTACTTC.

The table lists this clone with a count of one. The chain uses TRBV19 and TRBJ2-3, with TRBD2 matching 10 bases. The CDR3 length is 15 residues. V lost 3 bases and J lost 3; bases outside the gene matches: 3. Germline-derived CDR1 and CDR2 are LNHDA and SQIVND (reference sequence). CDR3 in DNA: TGTGCCAGTAGTATCCTAGCGGGGGATACAGATACGCAGTATTTT. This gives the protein CASSILAGDTDTQYF.

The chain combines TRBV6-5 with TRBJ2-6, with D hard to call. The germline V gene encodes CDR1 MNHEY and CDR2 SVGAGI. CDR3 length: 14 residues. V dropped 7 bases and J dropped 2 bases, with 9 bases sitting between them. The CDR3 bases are TGTGCCAGCACCTATACTGCTGGGGCCAACGTCCTGACTTTC. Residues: CASTYTAGANVLTF.

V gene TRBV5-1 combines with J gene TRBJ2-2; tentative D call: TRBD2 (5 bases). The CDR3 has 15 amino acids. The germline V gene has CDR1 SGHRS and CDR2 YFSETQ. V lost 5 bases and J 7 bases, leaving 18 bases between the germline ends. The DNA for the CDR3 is TGCGCCAGCAGAGCGGCCACGAACCGTGGCGGGGAGCTGTTTTTT. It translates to CASRAATNRGGELFF.

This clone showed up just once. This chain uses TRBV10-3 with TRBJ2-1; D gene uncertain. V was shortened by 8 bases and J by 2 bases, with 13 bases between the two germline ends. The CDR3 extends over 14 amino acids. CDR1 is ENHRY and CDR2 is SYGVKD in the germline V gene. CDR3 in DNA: TGTGCCATCTCTTGGGCCGATGCCTACAATGAGCAGTTCTTC. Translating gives CAISWADAYNEQFF.

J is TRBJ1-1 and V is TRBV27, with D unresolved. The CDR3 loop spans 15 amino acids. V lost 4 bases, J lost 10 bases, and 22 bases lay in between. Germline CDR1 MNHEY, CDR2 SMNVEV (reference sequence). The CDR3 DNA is TGTGCCAGCAGTTCCCCCTCGACGCAACCCCCGGGAGCTTTCTTT. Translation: CASSSPSTQPPGAFF.

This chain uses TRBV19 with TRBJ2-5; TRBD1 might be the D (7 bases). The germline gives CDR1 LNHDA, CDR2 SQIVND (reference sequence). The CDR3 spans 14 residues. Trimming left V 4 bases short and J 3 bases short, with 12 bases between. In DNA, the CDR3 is TGTGCCAGTAGTACGGGACAGCGGGAAGAGACCCAGTACTTC. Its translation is CASSTGQREETQYF.

The CDR3 sequence: CARPGQGTEKLFF. The CDR3 region has the DNA TGTGCCAGACCGGGACAGGGGACTGAAAAACTGTTTTTT. This chain uses TRBV19 with TRBJ1-4; the match to TRBD1 covers 10 bases. Germline-derived CDR1 and CDR2 are LNHDA and SQIVND (reference sequence). The CDR3 spans 13 residues. Germline trimming cut 9 bases from V and 7 bases from J; bases unmatched to any gene: 5.

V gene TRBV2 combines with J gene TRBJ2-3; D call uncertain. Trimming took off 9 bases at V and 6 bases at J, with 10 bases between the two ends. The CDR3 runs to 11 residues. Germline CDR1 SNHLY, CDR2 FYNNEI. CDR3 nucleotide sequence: TGTGCCAGTTTTTGGCTGGATACGCAGTATTTT. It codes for CASFWLDTQYF.

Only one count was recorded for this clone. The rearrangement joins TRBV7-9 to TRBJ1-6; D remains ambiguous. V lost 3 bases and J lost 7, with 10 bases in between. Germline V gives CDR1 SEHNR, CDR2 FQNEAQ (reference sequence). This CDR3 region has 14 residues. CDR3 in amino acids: CASSFHGTNSPLHF. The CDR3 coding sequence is TGTGCCAGCAGCTTCCACGGTACGAATTCACCCCTCCACTTT.

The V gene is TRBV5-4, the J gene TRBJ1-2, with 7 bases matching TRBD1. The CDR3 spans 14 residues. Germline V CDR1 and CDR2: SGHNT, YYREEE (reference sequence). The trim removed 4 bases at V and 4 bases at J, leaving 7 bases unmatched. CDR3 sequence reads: CASSRSTGFYGYTF. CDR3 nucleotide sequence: TGTGCCAGCAGCCGATCGACAGGGTTCTATGGCTACACCTTC.

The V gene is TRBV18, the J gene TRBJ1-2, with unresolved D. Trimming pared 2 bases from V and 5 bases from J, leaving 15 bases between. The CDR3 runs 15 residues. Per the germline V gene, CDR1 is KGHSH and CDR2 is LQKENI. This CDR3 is CASSPASGFRYGYTF. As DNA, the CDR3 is TGTGCCAGCTCACCAGCTAGCGGATTTCGGTATGGCTACACCTTC.

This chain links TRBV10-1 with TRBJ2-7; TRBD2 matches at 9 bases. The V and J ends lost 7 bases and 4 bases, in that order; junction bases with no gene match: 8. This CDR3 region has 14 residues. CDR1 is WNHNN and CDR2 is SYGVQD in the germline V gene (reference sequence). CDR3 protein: CASTPGLAQYEQYF. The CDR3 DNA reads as TGCGCCAGCACCCCGGGACTAGCACAATACGAGCAGTACTTC.

The CDR3 here is CASSTLQGATEAFF. The CDR3 DNA reads as TGCGCCAGCAGCACATTACAGGGGGCGACTGAAGCTTTCTTT. The chain links TRBV5-1 to TRBJ1-1; 9 positions match TRBD1. Germline loops: CDR1 SGHRS, CDR2 YFSETQ. The CDR3 consists of 14 residues. V trimming: 4 bases; J trimming: 5 bases; junction bases outside the gene matches: 6.

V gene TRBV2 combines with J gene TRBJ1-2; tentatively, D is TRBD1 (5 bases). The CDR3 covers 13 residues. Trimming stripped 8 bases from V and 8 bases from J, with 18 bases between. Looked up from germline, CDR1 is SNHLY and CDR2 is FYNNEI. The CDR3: CASGIRGARGYTF. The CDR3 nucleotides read TGTGCCAGCGGAATAAGGGGCGCTCGGGGCTACACCTTC.

As DNA, the CDR3 is TGTGCCAGCAGTGAGGACAGGGGGCACACCGGGGAGCTGTTTTTT. It specifies CASSEDRGHTGELFF. The genes are TRBV6-1 and TRBJ2-2, with 11 bases identical to TRBD1. The CDR3 contains 15 residues. The J segment lost 3 bases and the V segment lost 3 bases, leaving 0 bases of the junction unmatched. In germline, CDR1 is MNHNS, CDR2 SASEGT.

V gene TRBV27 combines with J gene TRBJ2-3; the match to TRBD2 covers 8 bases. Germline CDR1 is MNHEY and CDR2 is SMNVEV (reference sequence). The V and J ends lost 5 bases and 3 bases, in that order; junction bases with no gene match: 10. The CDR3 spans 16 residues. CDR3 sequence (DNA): TGTGCCAGCAGTCTGCGGACTAGCATCCTGACAGATACGCAGTATTTT. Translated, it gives CASSLRTSILTDTQYF.

The CDR3 sequence: CASSASLGGGALDTQYF. The CDR3 DNA reads TGTGCCAGCAGTGCCTCTTTGGGCGGGGGGGCCCTAGATACGCAGTATTTT. The genes are TRBV2 and TRBJ2-3; 9 bases align to TRBD2. The length of the CDR3 is 17 residues. The junction had 13 bases not matched to a gene; V was cut back by 4 bases and J by 5 bases. Germline lookup yields CDR1 SNHLY and CDR2 FYNNEI.

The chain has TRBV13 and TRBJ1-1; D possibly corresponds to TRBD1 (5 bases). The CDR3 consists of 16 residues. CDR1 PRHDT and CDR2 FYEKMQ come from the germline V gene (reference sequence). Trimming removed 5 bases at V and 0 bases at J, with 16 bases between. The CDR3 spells CASSTPLTELNTEAFF. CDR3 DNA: TGTGCCAGCAGCACCCCCCTGACAGAATTGAACACTGAAGCTTTCTTT.

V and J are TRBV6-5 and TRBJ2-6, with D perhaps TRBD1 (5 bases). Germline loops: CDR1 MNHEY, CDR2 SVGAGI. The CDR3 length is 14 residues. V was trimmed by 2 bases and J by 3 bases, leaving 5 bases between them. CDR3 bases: TGTGCCAGCAGTTACGACAGTGGGGCCAACGTCCTGACTTTC. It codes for CASSYDSGANVLTF.

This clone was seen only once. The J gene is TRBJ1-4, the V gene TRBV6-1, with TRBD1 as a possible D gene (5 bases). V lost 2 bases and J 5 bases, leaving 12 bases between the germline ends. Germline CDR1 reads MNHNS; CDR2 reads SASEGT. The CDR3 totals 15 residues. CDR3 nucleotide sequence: TGTGCCAGCAGTGAACCGGGGGATAGGAATGAAAAACTGTTTTTT. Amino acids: CASSEPGDRNEKLFF.

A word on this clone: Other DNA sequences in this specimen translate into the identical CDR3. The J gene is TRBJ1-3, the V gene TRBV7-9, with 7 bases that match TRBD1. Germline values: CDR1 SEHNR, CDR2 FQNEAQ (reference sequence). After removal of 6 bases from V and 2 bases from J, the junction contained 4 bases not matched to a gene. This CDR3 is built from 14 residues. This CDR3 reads CASSPGGTGNTIYF. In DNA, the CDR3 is TGTGCCAGCAGTCCAGGGGGTACTGGAAACACCATATATTTT.

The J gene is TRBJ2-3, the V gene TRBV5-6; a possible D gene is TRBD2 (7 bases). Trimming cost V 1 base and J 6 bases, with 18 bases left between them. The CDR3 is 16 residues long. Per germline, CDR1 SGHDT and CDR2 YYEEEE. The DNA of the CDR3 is TGTGCCAGCAGCTTGAGTTGGAAGGGGGGGTCGGATACGCAGTATTTT. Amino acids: CASSLSWKGGSDTQYF.

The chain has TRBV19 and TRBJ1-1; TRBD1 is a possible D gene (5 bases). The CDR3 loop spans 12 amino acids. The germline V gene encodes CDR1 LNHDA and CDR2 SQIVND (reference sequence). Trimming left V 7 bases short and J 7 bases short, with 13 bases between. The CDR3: CASMGQDDEAFF. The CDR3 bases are TGTGCCAGTATGGGGCAGGATGATGAAGCTTTCTTT.

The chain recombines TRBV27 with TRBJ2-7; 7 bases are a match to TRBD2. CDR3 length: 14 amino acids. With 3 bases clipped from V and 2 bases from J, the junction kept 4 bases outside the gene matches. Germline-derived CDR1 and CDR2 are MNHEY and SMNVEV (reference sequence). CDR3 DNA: TGTGCCAGCAGTTTGGGCGGGGGTCCCTACGAGCAGTACTTC. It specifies CASSLGGGPYEQYF.

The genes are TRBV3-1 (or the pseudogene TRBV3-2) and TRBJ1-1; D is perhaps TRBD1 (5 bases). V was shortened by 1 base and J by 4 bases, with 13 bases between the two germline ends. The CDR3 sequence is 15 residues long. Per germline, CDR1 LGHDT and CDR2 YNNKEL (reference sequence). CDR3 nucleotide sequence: TGTGCCAGCAGCCAAGTGGGGGGAAACGGCACTGAAGCTTTCTTT. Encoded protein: CASSQVGGNGTEAFF.

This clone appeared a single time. CDR3 amino acids: CAWSAFGNQETQYF. CDR3 DNA: TGTGCCTGGAGTGCCTTCGGTAACCAAGAGACCCAGTACTTC. The chain joins TRBV30 to TRBJ2-5; D call uncertain. CDR1 is GTSNPN and CDR2 is SVGIG in the germline V gene (reference sequence). V was trimmed by 1 base and J by 0 bases, leaving 9 bases between them. This CDR3 spans 14 amino acids.

The CDR3 coding sequence is TGTGCCTGGAACCAGGGTACCTACGAGCAGTACTTC. Translation gives CAWNQGTYEQYF. This chain joins TRBV30 and TRBJ2-7; D is possibly TRBD1 (5 bases). This CDR3 is 12 amino acids long. V was clipped by 4 bases and J by 2 bases, with 9 bases between them. The germline CDR1 and CDR2 sequences are GTSNPN and SVGIG (reference sequence).

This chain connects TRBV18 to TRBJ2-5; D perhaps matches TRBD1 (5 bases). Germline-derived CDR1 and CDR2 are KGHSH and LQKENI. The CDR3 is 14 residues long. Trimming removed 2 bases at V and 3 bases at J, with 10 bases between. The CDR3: CASSPRGTEETQYF. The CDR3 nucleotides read TGTGCCAGCTCACCAAGGGGAACAGAAGAGACCCAGTACTTC.